These T cell receptor beta chains were read from a single sample in a study of blood T cell repertoires in COVID-19. Using immunoSEQ multiplex PCR, the repertoire was profiled, and TCRdb retains in-frame clones only, with some absent. This table holds approximately 290,000 clones, approximately 83% found once. The specimen was PBMCs or T cells enriched from blood (not recorded which). These receptors were taken from a woman under 40 who had recovered from COVID-19. The CDR3 runs from the conserved cysteine through the conserved F or W. The D gene is left open where the match is weak. A row's size may be missing; if present it is once, few, many or a size class.

j_call d_call v_call clone_size cdr3_aa cdr3_nt
TRBJ2-1 TRBD2 TRBV9 - CASSVESRTSGEQFF TGTGCCAGCAGCGTAGAGAGCAGGACTAGCGGAGAGCAGTTCTTC
TRBJ1-4 TRBD1 TRBV7-9 once CASSLASGQREKLFF TGTGCCAGCAGCTTAGCCTCGGGACAGAGGGAAAAACTGTTTTTT
TRBJ2-1 TRBD2 TRBV10-2 few CASSDGSGSWGNEQFF TGCGCCAGCAGTGATGGTAGCGGGTCCTGGGGCAATGAGCAGTTCTTC
TRBJ2-2 - TRBV19 - CASINQGSTGELFF TGTGCCAGTATTAACCAGGGATCGACCGGGGAGCTGTTTTTT
TRBJ2-5 TRBD2 TRBV5-1 - CASTPGLAGRETQYF TGCGCCAGCACCCCAGGACTAGCGGGACGAGAGACCCAGTACTTC
TRBJ2-1 TRBD2 TRBV29-1 once CSVEAGLAGALDEQFF TGCAGCGTTGAAGCCGGACTAGCGGGAGCTTTAGATGAGCAGTTCTTC
TRBJ2-7 TRBD1 TRBV7-8 - CASSLSVGTGGGYEQYF TGTGCCAGCAGCTTATCTGTGGGGACAGGGGGAGGCTACGAGCAGTACTTC
TRBJ2-3 - TRBV6-5 - CASSPGLAGDTQYF TGTGCCAGCAGCCCGGGACTTGCCGGGGATACGCAGTATTTT
TRBJ1-5 - TRBV20-1 - CSASRQPQPQHF TGCAGTGCGAGTCGACAGCCACAGCCCCAGCATTTT
TRBJ2-5 - TRBV2 - CASSDLVPETQYF TGTGCCAGCAGTGATCTAGTTCCGGAGACCCAGTACTTC
TRBJ2-7 TRBD1 TRBV7-9 - CASSLDPGQAYEQYF TGTGCCAGCAGCTTAGATCCGGGACAGGCCTACGAGCAGTACTTC
TRBJ1-6 - TRBV11-2 - CASSPLRPTLVSISPLHF TGTGCCAGCAGCCCCCTAAGACCGACTCTAGTTTCCATTTCACCCCTCCACTTT
TRBJ2-5 - TRBV5-1 - CASSLGAWETQYF TGCGCCAGCAGCTTGGGGGCCTGGGAGACCCAGTACTTC
TRBJ2-3 - TRBV7-9 - CASSAFLQAPADTQYF TGTGCCAGCAGCGCGTTCCTACAGGCCCCAGCGGATACGCAGTATTTT